One sample yielded the 24 T cell receptor beta chains listed below, sequenced in a study of CD8 T cells in Susac syndrome. cDNA came from around 0.5 to 1 ug RNA primed by random hexamers. One entry per CDR3 protein results from TCRdb running MiXCR on the immunoSEQ multiplex PCR reads. The sample contains roughly 190,000 distinct CDR3 sequences, roughly nine tenths of which appear only once. Sequencing was performed on CD4+ T cells from PBMCs. These receptors were taken from a human donor with Susac syndrome.

This clonotype occurred once. The rearrangement uses TRBV6-2 or TRBV6-3 and TRBJ1-1; weak D call: TRBD1 (5 bases). The germline V gene encodes CDR1 MNHEY and CDR2 SVGEGT. With 5 bases removed from V and 2 bases from J, the gap between germline ends came to 12 bases. This CDR3 is built from 14 residues. CDR3 bases: TGTGCCAGCAGTCTTTTTGGACACAACACTGAAGCTTTCTTT. Translated, it gives CASSLFGHNTEAFF.

The chain employs TRBV5-1 and TRBJ2-1; D is possibly TRBD2 (6 bases). Germline V CDR1 and CDR2: SGHRS, YFSETQ. Trimming removed 4 bases at V and 10 bases at J, with 9 bases between. There are 11 residues in the CDR3. CDR3 DNA sequence: TGCGCCAGCAGCCCTGGAGGGGAGCAGTTCTTC. Translated, it gives CASSPGGEQFF. The full variable domain, with the rest looked up from reference TRBV5-1 and TRBJ2-1, is KAGVTQTPRYLIKTRGQQVTLSCSPISGHRSVSWYQQTPGQGLQFLFEYFSETQRNKGNFPGRFSGRQFSNSRSEMNVSTLELGDSALYLCASSPGGEQFFGPGTRLTVL.

The chain recombines TRBV5-1 with TRBJ1-4; 7 positions agree with TRBD1. The CDR3 is 16 amino acids. Germline CDR1 SGHRS, CDR2 YFSETQ. V trimming: 2 bases; J trimming: 7 bases; junction bases outside the gene matches: 11. CDR3 sequence: CASSFPRRGRGEKLFF. For the CDR3, the DNA is TGCGCCAGCAGCTTTCCCCGGAGGGGGCGCGGTGAAAAACTGTTTTTT.

V and J are TRBV11-2 and TRBJ2-7, with a possible D match to TRBD2 (6 bases). The length of the CDR3 is 17 residues. The ends were cut back, 5 bases at V and 0 bases at J, with 20 bases in the middle. Germline loops: CDR1 SGHAT, CDR2 FQNNGV. The CDR3 is CASSLIGRGKSSYEQYF. Written as DNA, the CDR3 is TGTGCCAGCAGCCTTATCGGGAGAGGGAAAAGCTCCTACGAGCAGTACTTC.

The chain employs TRBV3-1 and TRBJ2-7, with TRBD2 matching 7 bases. V was pared by 1 base and J by 2 bases, with 11 bases of the junction left unmatched. Germline V gene data show CDR1 as LGHDT and CDR2 as YNNKEL (reference sequence). CDR3 length: 17 amino acids. The CDR3 sequence: CASSQAIGGSYPYEQYF. For the CDR3, the DNA is TGTGCCAGCAGCCAAGCTATTGGCGGGAGCTATCCCTACGAGCAGTACTTC.

The rearrangement links TRBV19 to TRBJ1-5; 7 bases are a match to TRBD1. The CDR3 spans 15 residues. Germline lookup yields CDR1 LNHDA and CDR2 SQIVND (reference sequence). V lost 5 bases, J lost 11 bases, and 15 bases stayed unmatched. Here the CDR3 DNA reads TGTGCCAGTAGTCTCTTTTCTGACAGGGATCCGGCCCAGCATTTT. Translated, it gives CASSLFSDRDPAQHF.

The V gene is TRBV3-1, the J gene TRBJ2-1; 10 nucleotides match TRBD2. The germline gives CDR1 LGHDT, CDR2 YNNKEL (reference sequence). V shed 4 bases and J 3 bases; nucleotides not matched to a gene: 3. CDR3 length: 15 amino acids. The DNA for the CDR3 is TGTGCCAGCAGCCGATCTAGCGGGGGCTACAATGAGCAGTTCTTC. It translates to CASSRSSGGYNEQFF.

The chain is built from TRBV7-3 and TRBJ2-1, with 7 bases lining up with TRBD2. CDR1 and CDR2 (germline): SGHTA, FQGTGA. This CDR3 is built from 18 residues. Trimming removed 5 bases from V and 0 bases from J; junction bases left unmatched: 13. In nucleotides, the CDR3 is TGTGCCAGCAGCCTTCGGACTAGTCGGTTTGTCTCCTACAATGAGCAGTTCTTC. It specifies CASSLRTSRFVSYNEQFF. Full variable domain (missing parts from reference TRBV7-3 and TRBJ2-1): GAGVSQTPSNKVTEKGKYVELRCDPISGHTALYWYRQSLGQGPEFLIYFQGTGAADDSGLPNDRFFAVRPEGSVSTLKIQRTERGDSAVYLCASSLRTSRFVSYNEQFFGPGTRLTVL.

This clonotype was observed once. The junction does not match germline at one end; this may be a read error. This chain links TRBV11-2 with TRBJ2-3; 11 bases align to TRBD1. This CDR3 is 19 amino acids long. From germline, CDR1 is SGHAT and CDR2 FQNNGV. The CDR3 spells CASSPIRDRGAEGTYTQYF. The CDR3 coding sequence is TGTGCCAGCAGCCCGATCAGGGACAGGGGGGCTGAAGGCACATATACGCAGTATTTT.

This clonotype was seen a single time. The chain employs TRBV5-1 and TRBJ2-7; 11 bases agree with TRBD2. CDR3 size: 16 residues. CDR1 and CDR2 from the germline V gene are SGHRS and YFSETQ. Trimming at V came to 7 bases and at J to 6 bases, leaving 15 bases not matched to a gene. DNA of the CDR3: TGCGCCAGCTCGATTAGCGGGAGGGCCCGTGAGGCCGAGCAGTACTTC. Protein product: CASSISGRAREAEQYF.

This CDR3 reads CASSQGQTSSGNTIYF. The CDR3 DNA follows: TGTGCCAGCTCACAGGGACAGACCAGCTCTGGAAACACCATATATTTT. The chain has TRBV18 and TRBJ1-3, with TRBD1 matching 7 bases. This CDR3 contains 16 residues. V lost 4 bases, J lost 0 bases, and 6 bases stayed unmatched. Germline CDR1 reads KGHSH; CDR2 reads LQKENI.

This chain uses TRBV20-1 with TRBJ2-7, with TRBD1 matching 11 bases. The V gene's germline CDR1 is DFQATT and CDR2 SNEGSKA (reference sequence). The CDR3 is made up of 15 amino acids. Trimming took 4 bases from V and 3 from J; bases not matched to a gene: 8. The CDR3: CSATPGTGGSYEQYF. CDR3 bases: TGCAGTGCTACCCCAGGGACAGGGGGAAGCTACGAGCAGTACTTC.

V usage is TRBV15 and J usage is TRBJ1-1, with D possibly TRBD1 on 6 matching bases. Looked up from germline, CDR1 is LNHNV and CDR2 is YYDKDF (reference sequence). V was clipped by 0 bases and J by 0 bases, with 17 bases between them. The CDR3 is 18 amino acids. Here the CDR3 reads CATSRDKGIGTLNTEAFF. For the CDR3, the DNA is TGTGCCACCAGCAGAGATAAAGGTATAGGGACATTGAACACTGAAGCTTTCTTT.

The chain couples TRBV6-1 to TRBJ2-2, with a possible D match to TRBD1 (6 bases). Trimming left V 2 bases short and J 0 bases short, with 13 bases between. Germline assignment: CDR1 MNHNS and CDR2 SASEGT. The CDR3 is made up of 17 amino acids. The CDR3 is CASSEIWRTANTGELFF. The CDR3 DNA is TGTGCCAGCAGTGAAATCTGGCGGACAGCGAACACCGGGGAGCTGTTTTTT.

The chain employs TRBV6-2 or TRBV6-3 and TRBJ2-6; TRBD1 might be the D (5 bases). The germline CDR1 and CDR2 sequences are MNHEY and SVGEGT. Deletions cut 7 bases from V and 2 bases from J, with 24 bases between. The CDR3 loop spans 19 amino acids. CDR3 nucleotide sequence: TGTGCCAGCACCAAGCCCCCCAAGGACACCCCCGCTGGGGCCAACGTCCTGACTTTC. Translation: CASTKPPKDTPAGANVLTF.

The rearrangement joins TRBV2 to TRBJ1-4, with D maybe TRBD1 (6 bases). CDR1 SNHLY and CDR2 FYNNEI come from the germline V gene. The CDR3 has 14 amino acids. Trimming took 5 bases from V and 8 from J, leaving 15 bases between them. The CDR3 loop reads CASSLVGGGEKLFF. The CDR3 DNA reads as TGTGCCAGCAGTCTTGTGGGGGGCGGCGAAAAACTGTTTTTT. Full variable domain (outside the CDR3, taken from reference TRBV2 and TRBJ1-4): EPEVTQTPSHQVTQMGQEVILRCVPISNHLYFYWYRQILGQKVEFLVSFYNNEISEKSEIFDDQFSVERPDGSNFTLKIRSTKLEDSAMYFCASSLVGGGEKLFFGSGTQLSVL.

This chain joins TRBV5-1 and TRBJ2-2; D is perhaps TRBD1 (5 bases). The CDR3 runs to 16 residues. In germline, CDR1 is SGHRS, CDR2 YFSETQ. V was trimmed by 1 base and J by 2 bases, leaving 12 bases between them. The CDR3 DNA reads TGCGCCAGCAGCTTGCAGGCCCAGGGTAACACCGGGGAGCTGTTTTTT. As protein: CASSLQAQGNTGELFF. The full variable domain, in which reference TRBV5-1 and TRBJ2-2 provide the parts outside the CDR3, is KAGVTQTPRYLIKTRGQQVTLSCSPISGHRSVSWYQQTPGQGLQFLFEYFSETQRNKGNFPGRFSGRQFSNSRSEMNVSTLELGDSALYLCASSLQAQGNTGELFFGEGSRLTVL.

The chain combines TRBV19 with TRBJ1-1; no clear D. Germline CDR1 LNHDA, CDR2 SQIVND (reference sequence). The CDR3 extends over 15 amino acids. Trimming cost V 4 bases and J 2 bases, with 14 bases left between them. DNA for the CDR3: TGTGCCAGTAGTACCCCGGGGATTCCTAACACTGAAGCTTTCTTT. Its translation: CASSTPGIPNTEAFF.

The V call is TRBV7-9, the J call TRBJ2-1; 8 bases fit TRBD2. Germline assignment: CDR1 SEHNR and CDR2 FQNEAQ (reference sequence). Losses at the gene ends were 5 bases for V and 6 bases for J; bases not matched to a gene: 12. This CDR3 is built from 16 residues. CDR3 loop: CASSRRGGLVRNEQFF. The CDR3 bases are TGTGCCAGCAGCCGGAGAGGGGGACTAGTTCGCAATGAGCAGTTCTTC.

The rearrangement joins TRBV3-1 to TRBJ2-1; no clear D gene. The germline CDR1 and CDR2 sequences are LGHDT and YNNKEL (reference sequence). The V and J ends lost 5 bases and 2 bases respectively, with 10 bases between them. The CDR3 has 14 residues. CDR3: CASSEVRTYNEQFF. In nucleotides, the CDR3 is TGTGCCAGCAGCGAGGTAAGGACCTACAATGAGCAGTTCTTC.

The V and J genes are TRBV20-1 and TRBJ2-2; D is unresolved. V gave up 4 bases and J gave up 2 bases, with 11 bases separating them. CDR3 length: 14 amino acids. Germline CDR1 reads DFQATT; CDR2 reads SNEGSKA (reference sequence). This CDR3 reads CSATLPTNTGELFF. CDR3 nucleotide sequence: TGCAGTGCTACCTTACCTACAAACACCGGGGAGCTGTTTTTT.

The chain employs TRBV5-1 and TRBJ1-5; a possible D gene is TRBD1 (6 bases). The germline V and J ends were trimmed by 5 bases and 3 bases, with 12 bases remaining between them. The CDR3 is 14 amino acids. CDR1 and CDR2 from the germline V gene are SGHRS and YFSETQ. The CDR3, as DNA: TGCGCCAGCAGTTTAGGGGGGGTCAATCAGCCCCAGCATTTT. Residues: CASSLGGVNQPQHF. Complete variable domain (other parts from reference TRBV5-1 and TRBJ1-5): KAGVTQTPRYLIKTRGQQVTLSCSPISGHRSVSWYQQTPGQGLQFLFEYFSETQRNKGNFPGRFSGRQFSNSRSEMNVSTLELGDSALYLCASSLGGVNQPQHFGDGTRLSIL.

The V and J genes are TRBV2 and TRBJ2-7, with TRBD2 matching 16 bases. The CDR3 runs to 18 residues. In germline, CDR1 is SNHLY, CDR2 FYNNEI. The ends lost 4 bases at V and 4 bases at J; junction bases unmatched: 10. The CDR3 nucleotides read TGTGCCAGCAGTGCCGGGACTAGCGGGGGGGCCATCAGATACGAGCAGTACTTC. It encodes CASSAGTSGGAIRYEQYF.

The chain employs TRBV5-1 and TRBJ2-2, with 11 bases identical to TRBD1. CDR1 and CDR2 from the germline V gene are SGHRS and YFSETQ. The trim removed 6 bases at V and 5 bases at J, leaving 9 bases unmatched. The CDR3 length is 16 residues. CDR3 DNA sequence: TGCGCCAGCAACCCGAGGACAGGGGGCGAGACCGGGGAGCTGTTTTTT. Protein sequence: CASNPRTGGETGELFF.